The T cell receptor beta chain under discussion was sequenced for a study of shared clonotypes between healthy human individuals. Study-level results: Against clonotypes common to all four donors, non-shared ones had lower generation probabilities. Relative to memory subsets, naive subsets generally showed larger estimated richness.

This clone occurred a few times. Antigen: not known. V was cut by 5 bases and J by 6 bases, with 18 bases left in between. CDR1 and CDR2 (germline): SGHTS, YDEGEE. The CDR3 runs to 15 residues. The authors split each subset's genomic DNA evenly across several immunoSEQ plates. The method was immunoSEQ multiplex PCR; TCRdb's version includes in-frame clones alone and lacks a portion of them. The table has about 1.1 million clones, around 78% seen once. This chain uses TRBV5-8 with TRBJ1-5, with D possibly TRBD1 on 5 matching bases. The specimen was memory CD4+ T cells from PBMCs. Subset given: CD45RA-negative fraction. This sequence was found in a man aged 18 to 30 in good health. Some clones in this sample may be carry-over from other donors' samples. The CDR3 region is CASRPRGLGGQPQHF. In DNA, the CDR3 is TGTGCCAGCAGGCCGCGGGGCCTGGGGGGTCAGCCCCAGCATTTT.